Shown below are 9 T cell receptor beta chains from a single sample sequenced in a study of OX40 agonist ivuxolimab in advanced cancers. Clones were sequenced by immunoSEQ multiplex PCR, and TCRdb holds only the in-frame ones, with some missing. The sample lists under 75,000 clones; approximately 86% were seen once. The sample here was CD4+ or CD8+ T cells sorted from blood, taken in a trial of the OX40 agonist ivuxolimab. All receptors derive from an adult with an advanced solid tumor such as melanoma, head and neck, liver or kidney cancer.

The chain couples TRBV5-4 to TRBJ2-5; no clear D. V dropped 0 bases and J dropped 3 bases, with 15 bases sitting between them. Germline V CDR1 and CDR2: SGHNT, YYREEE (reference sequence). The CDR3 spans 16 residues. In DNA, the CDR3 is TGTGCCAGCAGCTTGGCCAATCGGGCCGCCAAAGAGACCCAGTACTTC. Residues: CASSLANRAAKETQYF.

V usage is TRBV2 and J usage is TRBJ2-7, with D uncertain. The CDR3 is made up of 12 amino acids. The germline V gene has CDR1 SNHLY and CDR2 FYNNEI. V gave up 2 bases and J gave up 2 bases, with 4 bases separating them. CDR3 sequence: CASSETTYEQYF. The CDR3 DNA reads TGTGCCAGCAGTGAAACTACCTACGAGCAGTACTTC.

The chain joins TRBV30 to TRBJ1-4, with a tentative D call TRBD1 (5 bases). The germline gives CDR1 GTSNPN, CDR2 SVGIG (reference sequence). The germline V and J ends were trimmed by 2 bases and 8 bases, with 15 bases remaining between them. This CDR3 is built from 14 residues. In DNA form, the CDR3 reads TGTGCCTGGAGTAGGACAAAACGGGGGGAAAAACTGTTTTTT. It codes for CAWSRTKRGEKLFF.

This chain connects TRBV19 to TRBJ2-7, with no clear D. The CDR3 totals 11 residues. Trimming stripped 6 bases from V and 6 bases from J, with 9 bases between. Germline V lookup: CDR1 LNHDA, CDR2 SQIVND (reference sequence). DNA for the CDR3: TGTGCCAGTAGGGACCGGGCCGAGCAGTACTTC. Translated, it gives CASRDRAEQYF.

The rearrangement links TRBV30 to TRBJ2-1; no firm D call. CDR3 length: 15 amino acids. The ends were cut back, 3 bases at V and 1 base at J, with 13 bases in the middle. Germline CDR1 reads GTSNPN; CDR2 reads SVGIG (reference sequence). The CDR3 region is CAWSANSVSYNEQFF. CDR3 DNA: TGTGCCTGGAGCGCAAATAGTGTGTCCTACAATGAGCAGTTCTTC.

This clone appeared once. This rearrangement joins TRBV5-3 to TRBJ1-1; D remains unclear. TRBV5-3 is treated as an ORF (open reading frame) with a function not yet certain. V dropped 5 bases and J dropped 7 bases, with 9 bases sitting between them. This CDR3 region has 11 residues. The chain's CDR3 is CARSMVIEAFF. The CDR3 DNA sequence: TGTGCCAGAAGTATGGTTATTGAAGCTTTCTTT.

This rearrangement joins TRBV27 to TRBJ1-2; perhaps TRBD1 as D (6 bases). Germline V gene data show CDR1 as MNHEY and CDR2 as SMNVEV (reference sequence). The CDR3 has 13 amino acids. V lost 6 bases and J 5 bases, leaving 13 bases between the germline ends. The CDR3 nucleotides are TGTGCCAGCAGGGCGACAGGAGGGTATGGCTACACCTTC. It encodes CASRATGGYGYTF.

The chain links TRBV4-3 to TRBJ2-1; no reliable D call. V was trimmed by 2 bases and J by 0 bases, leaving 14 bases between them. The CDR3 is made up of 17 amino acids. Germline loops: CDR1 LGHNA, CDR2 YSLEER. CDR3 DNA: TGCGCCAGCAGCCAACTAGTCGTAGCAAGCTCCTACAATGAGCAGTTCTTC. This sequence encodes CASSQLVVASSYNEQFF.

This clone was seen just once. V and J are TRBV6-6 and TRBJ2-7, with D uncertain. Germline V gene data show CDR1 as MNHNY and CDR2 as SVGAGI (reference sequence). The V end lost 6 bases, the J end lost 3 bases, and 15 bases lay between the germline ends. The CDR3 has 14 amino acids. CDR3 residues: CASSIGNFGYEQYF. CDR3 DNA sequence: TGTGCCAGCAGCATCGGAAATTTCGGCTACGAGCAGTACTTC.